Below, 32 T cell receptor beta chains from the same sample are listed, as sequenced in a study of blood T cell repertoires in COVID-19. The data were produced by immunoSEQ multiplex PCR, yet TCRdb's version contains in-frame clones alone and is incomplete. Of more than 150,000 clones detected, 94% appear once; the ten largest clones hold 0.6% to 0.9%. Sequenced: peripheral blood. The source of these receptors is a man aged 25-40 years with COVID-19, enrolled during active disease.

The genes are TRBV5-1 and TRBJ2-5; perhaps TRBD1 as D (5 bases). The germline V and J ends were trimmed by 0 bases and 3 bases, with 6 bases remaining between them. The CDR3 length is 13 residues. Germline V gene lookup returns CDR1 SGHRS and CDR2 YFSETQ. The CDR3 protein is CASSLVGEETQYF. In DNA form, the CDR3 reads TGCGCCAGCAGCTTGGTAGGGGAAGAGACCCAGTACTTC. The whole variable domain, remainder taken from reference TRBV5-1 and TRBJ2-5, is KAGVTQTPRYLIKTRGQQVTLSCSPISGHRSVSWYQQTPGQGLQFLFEYFSETQRNKGNFPGRFSGRQFSNSRSEMNVSTLELGDSALYLCASSLVGEETQYFGPGTRLLVL.

This chain links TRBV6-1 with TRBJ2-2; no firm D call. CDR1 is MNHNS and CDR2 is SASEGT in the germline V gene. V lost 3 bases and J lost 3, with 11 bases in between. The length of the CDR3 is 15 residues. Here the CDR3 DNA reads TGTGCCAGCAGTGATGGGCAGGCTGACACCGGGGAGCTGTTTTTT. It yields the protein CASSDGQADTGELFF.

The rearrangement links TRBV5-4 to TRBJ2-7; 11 bases are a match to TRBD2. V was clipped by 2 bases and J by 7 bases; unmatched bases: 5. CDR3 length: 14 amino acids. The germline V gene encodes CDR1 SGHNT and CDR2 YYREEE (reference sequence). The CDR3, as DNA: TGTGCCAGCAGCTTTAGCGGGGGGGCGGGGGAGCAGTACTTC. This gives the protein CASSFSGGAGEQYF.

The rearrangement uses TRBV4-1 and TRBJ1-1; D gene uncertain. V shed 0 bases and J shed 2 bases, with 25 bases lying between them. This CDR3 is 20 amino acids long. Germline V gene data show CDR1 as MGHRA and CDR2 as YSYEKL. This CDR3 reads CASSQERVFSPIHLNTEAFF. DNA for the CDR3: TGCGCCAGCAGCCAAGAGAGGGTTTTCTCGCCTATACATCTTAACACTGAAGCTTTCTTT.

This clone was recorded a few times. The same CDR3 is also encoded by other DNA sequences in this sample. The chain employs TRBV6-5 and TRBJ1-5; perhaps TRBD1 as D (6 bases). CDR1 and CDR2 (germline): MNHEY, SVGAGI. Trimming removed 4 bases from V and 4 bases from J, with 8 bases in between. CDR3 size: 13 residues. This CDR3 is CASSWDKNQPQHF. The CDR3 DNA sequence: TGTGCCAGCAGTTGGGACAAGAATCAGCCCCAGCATTTT.

The gene calls are TRBV16 and TRBJ1-2, with TRBD1 identical over 7 bases. Germline trimming cut 2 bases from V and 6 bases from J; bases unmatched to any gene: 0. The CDR3 loop spans 12 amino acids. In germline, CDR1 is KGHSY, CDR2 FQNENV. CDR3 loop: CASSQGTDGYTF. CDR3 DNA: TGTGCCAGCAGCCAAGGGACAGATGGCTACACCTTC. The whole variable domain, filled in from reference TRBV16 and TRBJ1-2, reads GEEVAQTPKHLVRGEGQKAKLYCAPIKGHSYVFWYQQVLKNEFKFLISFQNENVFDETGMPKERFSAKCLPNSPCSLEIQATKLEDSAVYFCASSQGTDGYTFGSGTRLTVV.

In this sample, this clone turned up once. The genes are TRBV5-1 and TRBJ1-6; no firm D call. Germline V gene sequence: CDR1 SGHRS, CDR2 YFSETQ. V was cut by 2 bases and J by 6 bases, with 12 bases left in between. The CDR3 is 15 residues long. For the CDR3, the DNA is TGCGCCAGCAGCTTTATGACGGAGAGTAATTCACCCCTCCACTTT. Protein: CASSFMTESNSPLHF.

The V call is TRBV10-1, the J call TRBJ1-4; D is ambiguous. Germline V gene sequence: CDR1 WNHNN, CDR2 SYGVQD (reference sequence). V was cut by 3 bases and J by 4 bases, with 9 bases left in between. CDR3 size: 14 residues. DNA of the CDR3: TGCGCCAGCAGTGACGGTGGAGGTAATGAAAAACTGTTTTTT. As protein: CASSDGGGNEKLFF.

This chain connects TRBV11-2 to TRBJ2-7; 8 bases agree with TRBD2. This CDR3 contains 14 residues. V lost 4 bases, J lost 2 bases, and 4 bases stayed unmatched. Germline V gene lookup returns CDR1 SGHAT and CDR2 FQNNGV. CDR3 DNA: TGTGCCAGCAGCTCGGGGGGGAGTACCTACGAGCAGTACTTC. Translation gives CASSSGGSTYEQYF.

The chain recombines TRBV19 with TRBJ1-2; 11 bases are a match to TRBD1. V gave up 8 bases and J gave up 4 bases; unmatched junction bases: 0. The V gene's germline CDR1 is LNHDA and CDR2 SQIVND (reference sequence). The CDR3 extends over 12 amino acids. The CDR3 nucleotides read TGTGCCAGTGGGACAGGGGGCTATGGCTACACCTTC. Encoded protein: CASGTGGYGYTF. The full variable domain, with the rest looked up from reference TRBV19 and TRBJ1-2, is DGGITQSPKYLFRKEGQNVTLSCEQNLNHDAMYWYRQDPGQGLRLIYYSQIVNDFQKGDIAEGYSVSREKKESFPLTVTSAQKNPTAFYLCASGTGGYGYTFGSGTRLTVV.

This clone was seen once. J is TRBJ2-5 and V is TRBV2; 9 bases are a match to TRBD2. The CDR3 extends over 15 amino acids. The trim removed 2 bases at V and 4 bases at J, leaving 5 bases unmatched. CDR1 and CDR2 from the germline V gene are SNHLY and FYNNEI. Here the CDR3 reads CASSEKRGAPETQYF. As DNA, the CDR3 is TGTGCCAGCAGTGAAAAGCGGGGGGCTCCAGAGACCCAGTACTTC.

The chain couples TRBV19 to TRBJ2-1, with 10 bases matching TRBD2. Germline V gene lookup returns CDR1 LNHDA and CDR2 SQIVND (reference sequence). The CDR3 is 14 residues long. V was pared by 6 bases and J by 4 bases, with 3 bases of the junction left unmatched. CDR3 residues: CASRVAGGYNEQFF. Written as DNA, the CDR3 is TGTGCCAGTAGGGTAGCGGGGGGTTACAATGAGCAGTTCTTC.

This clone came up once. V and J are TRBV29-1 and TRBJ1-1; D might be TRBD1 (6 bases). The germline CDR1 and CDR2 sequences are SQVTM and ANQGSEA. The CDR3 covers 15 residues. Trimming removed 2 bases at V and 3 bases at J, with 16 bases between. The CDR3 DNA is TGCAGCGTTGAACGGCAGGGGAGAAGGTACACTGAAGCTTTCTTT. Its protein is CSVERQGRRYTEAFF.

V and J are TRBV5-1 and TRBJ2-3, with a tentative D call TRBD1 (6 bases). There are 16 residues in the CDR3. Trimming pared 6 bases from V and 3 bases from J, leaving 20 bases between. CDR1 is SGHRS, CDR2 YFSETQ, per germline. The CDR3 DNA reads as TGCGCCAGCACAGAACTCAGGGGCCGGTCGACAGATACGCAGTATTTT. It is translated as CASTELRGRSTDTQYF.

V and J are TRBV6-1 and TRBJ2-1, with 7 bases fitting TRBD1. The germline CDR1 and CDR2 sequences are MNHNS and SASEGT. After removal of 2 bases from V and 3 bases from J, the junction contained 10 bases not matched to a gene. The CDR3 loop spans 17 amino acids. CDR3 in DNA: TGTGCCAGCAGTGAACTACTGCGAGCAGGGGGCTACAATGAGCAGTTCTTC. This encodes CASSELLRAGGYNEQFF.

The chain joins TRBV12-3 or TRBV12-4 to TRBJ1-5; 8 positions agree with TRBD1. This CDR3 has 13 residues. J was trimmed by 7 bases and V by 7 bases; bases with no gene match: 6. The chain's CDR3 is CASTDRGGQPQHF. CDR3 in DNA: TGTGCCAGCACCGACAGGGGAGGGCAGCCCCAGCATTTT.

The V gene is TRBV10-1, the J gene TRBJ1-5, with a weak D call TRBD1 (6 bases). Trimming left V 2 bases short and J 1 base short, with 15 bases between. The CDR3 runs 17 residues. Germline values: CDR1 WNHNN, CDR2 SYGVQD (reference sequence). The CDR3 spells CASSEGPGDASNQPQHF. CDR3 coding DNA: TGCGCCAGCAGTGAGGGACCAGGGGATGCGAGCAATCAGCCCCAGCATTTT.

The V call is TRBV7-9, the J call TRBJ2-1; 7 nucleotides line up with TRBD1. This CDR3 is built from 16 residues. Trimming at V came to 5 bases and at J to 2 bases, leaving 9 bases not matched to a gene. Germline CDR1 is SEHNR and CDR2 is FQNEAQ (reference sequence). CDR3 residues: CASSKTGKGTYNEQFF. The DNA for the CDR3 is TGTGCCAGCAGCAAGACAGGGAAGGGAACCTACAATGAGCAGTTCTTC.

The CDR3 reads CASSPKRQTNTEAFF. The CDR3 nucleotides read TGTGCCAGCTCACCAAAGAGACAGACCAACACTGAAGCTTTCTTT. This chain links TRBV18 with TRBJ1-1; D is perhaps TRBD1 (5 bases). The CDR3 sequence is 15 residues long. Germline-derived CDR1 and CDR2 are KGHSH and LQKENI. Trimming took off 2 bases at V and 2 bases at J, with 12 bases between the two ends.

The J gene is TRBJ2-7, the V gene TRBV6-5, with 9 bases aligning to TRBD1. V was pared by 5 bases and J by 6 bases, with 5 bases of the junction left unmatched. The CDR3 has 13 residues. Germline CDR1 is MNHEY and CDR2 is SVGAGI. The CDR3 coding sequence is TGTGCCAGCAGTCTCGGGACAGGGATCGAGCAGTACTTC. It specifies CASSLGTGIEQYF.

This CDR3 is CSVWRANTEAFF. CDR3 nucleotides: TGCAGCGTTTGGAGGGCGAACACTGAAGCTTTCTTT. The V gene is TRBV29-1, the J gene TRBJ1-1; D uncertain. The CDR3 has 12 amino acids. The V gene's germline CDR1 is SQVTM and CDR2 ANQGSEA. Trimming shortened V by 5 bases and J by 1 base, and 8 bases separated the two germline ends.

The gene calls are TRBV5-1 and TRBJ1-3, with D hard to call. V gave up 1 base and J gave up 0 bases, with 5 bases separating them. Germline V gene sequence: CDR1 SGHRS, CDR2 YFSETQ. The CDR3 is 14 residues long. In DNA, the CDR3 is TGCGCCAGCAGCTTGTACGGCTCTGGAAACACCATATATTTT. Translation: CASSLYGSGNTIYF.

The gene calls are TRBV7-6 and TRBJ1-6; TRBD1 matches at 7 bases. Trimming removed 3 bases from V and 8 bases from J; junction bases left unmatched: 1. The CDR3 has 13 residues. Germline CDR1 is SGHVS and CDR2 is FNYEAQ. CDR3 sequence reads: CASSFGTDSPLHF. CDR3 DNA: TGTGCCAGCAGCTTTGGGACAGATTCACCCCTCCACTTT.

The chain links TRBV27 to TRBJ1-1; 8 bases are shared with TRBD1. CDR3 length: 15 amino acids. CDR1 and CDR2 (germline): MNHEY, SMNVEV (reference sequence). With V trimmed by 6 bases and J by 4 bases, 10 bases remained unmatched. The CDR3 is CASSALRQGITEAFF. CDR3 nucleotides: TGTGCCAGCAGCGCCCTCCGACAGGGGATCACTGAAGCTTTCTTT.

This clone has a single count. This chain joins TRBV6-5 and TRBJ1-4; tentatively, D is TRBD1 (5 bases). Germline CDR1 and CDR2: MNHEY and SVGAGI. There are 12 residues in the CDR3. V shed 8 bases and J shed 8 bases, with 12 bases lying between them. CDR3 nucleotides: TGTGCCAGCGGGGCGCTCAGGGAAAAACTGTTTTTT. Translating it yields CASGALREKLFF.

This clone appeared once. The chain has TRBV27 and TRBJ1-1; D gene unclear. This CDR3 has 15 amino acids. The germline V gene has CDR1 MNHEY and CDR2 SMNVEV (reference sequence). V was pared by 5 bases and J by 5 bases, with 18 bases between. The CDR3 nucleotides read TGTGCCAGCAGTCCAGCTGGGTCCGCGGGGACTGAAGCTTTCTTT. It translates to CASSPAGSAGTEAFF.

The chain recombines TRBV7-9 with TRBJ1-2; tentative D call: TRBD1 (5 bases). V shed 1 base and J shed 5 bases, with 17 bases lying between them. The CDR3 length is 16 residues. Germline V CDR1 and CDR2: SEHNR, FQNEAQ (reference sequence). The chain's CDR3 is CASSLGISRDEYGYTF. CDR3 bases: TGTGCCAGCAGCTTAGGGATATCCAGGGATGAGTATGGCTACACCTTC.

The rearrangement links TRBV2 to TRBJ2-3; 8 positions agree with TRBD2. The CDR3 has 18 amino acids. The junction had 15 bases not matched to a gene; V was cut back by 6 bases and J by 1 base. The germline CDR1 and CDR2 sequences are SNHLY and FYNNEI. The CDR3 loop is CASSDPGGSTWGTDTQYF. DNA for the CDR3: TGTGCCAGCAGCGACCCGGGAGGGTCCACTTGGGGCACAGATACGCAGTATTTT.

This rearrangement joins TRBV18 to TRBJ2-3; 7 bases agree with TRBD1. Germline trimming cut 6 bases from V and 4 bases from J; bases unmatched to any gene: 10. The germline gives CDR1 KGHSH, CDR2 LQKENI. The CDR3 extends over 15 amino acids. Written as DNA, the CDR3 is TGTGCCAGCTCCGGGACAGATGGATTCTCAGATACGCAGTATTTT. Translating it yields CASSGTDGFSDTQYF.

The rearrangement links TRBV6-5 to TRBJ2-7, with a weak D call TRBD2 (6 bases). The CDR3 is made up of 14 amino acids. CDR1 MNHEY and CDR2 SVGAGI come from the germline V gene. Trimming pared 10 bases from V and 2 bases from J, leaving 18 bases between. CDR3 sequence (DNA): TGTGCCACGGGGGTGGGAACAGATACCTACGAGCAGTACTTC. It yields the protein CATGVGTDTYEQYF.

This CDR3 is CASSSIQGTYNSPLHF. In nucleotides, the CDR3 is TGTGCCAGCAGCTCTATACAGGGGACCTATAATTCACCCCTCCACTTT. The chain recombines TRBV5-4 with TRBJ1-6, with TRBD1 matching 7 bases. The germline V gene has CDR1 SGHNT and CDR2 YYREEE (reference sequence). The trim removed 3 bases at V and 2 bases at J, leaving 5 bases unmatched. This CDR3 comprises 16 residues. Full variable domain (rest looked up from reference TRBV5-4 and TRBJ1-6): ETGVTQSPTHLIKTRGQQVTLRCSSQSGHNTVSWYQQALGQGPQFIFQYYREEENGRGNFPPRFSGLQFPNYSSELNVNALELDDSALYLCASSSIQGTYNSPLHFGNGTRLTVT.

The chain uses TRBV4-1 and TRBJ2-5, with 8 bases aligning to TRBD2. This CDR3 contains 17 residues. Germline CDR1 and CDR2: MGHRA and YSYEKL. Trimming took 3 bases from V and 5 from J; bases not matched to a gene: 14. The CDR3 region has the DNA TGCGCCAGCAGCCAGCCGCCGAGGGGTCTAGCGGGCGAGACCCAGTACTTC. Translation: CASSQPPRGLAGETQYF.